These 9 T cell receptor beta chains came from one sample sequenced in a study of CD8 T cells in ankylosing spondylitis. TCRdb re-derived calls from the 5' RACE reads in MiXCR, one entry per CDR3 protein. The repertoire holds 200,000 or so distinct CDR3 sequences, with roughly 18% as singletons. The sequenced material came from blood, either unsorted or a sorted T cell fraction (not recorded which). These receptors all stem from a male donor under 30 with ankylosing spondylitis or in good health (not recorded which).

This clonotype was counted at least ten times. The V call is TRBV5-5, the J call TRBJ1-5, with D unclear. Trimming shortened V by 0 bases and J by 4 bases, and 14 bases separated the two germline ends. The CDR3 spans 16 residues. Germline V gene data show CDR1 as SGHKS and CDR2 as YYEKEE (reference sequence). In DNA, the CDR3 is TGTGCCAGCAGCTTGGACGGGAGCCGCCCGAATCAGCCCCAGCATTTT. Protein: CASSLDGSRPNQPQHF. Full variable domain (outside the CDR3, taken from reference TRBV5-5 and TRBJ1-5): DAGVTQSPTHLIKTRGQQVTLRCSPISGHKSVSWYQQVLGQGPQFIFQYYEKEERGRGNFPDRFSARQFPNYSSELNVNALLLGDSALYLCASSLDGSRPNQPQHFGDGTRLSIL.

In its sample, this clonotype was seen many times. This chain uses TRBV12-3 or TRBV12-4 with TRBJ2-7; D is possibly TRBD1 (5 bases). V gave up 4 bases and J gave up 1 base, with 8 bases separating them. The CDR3 consists of 13 residues. The CDR3 sequence: CASSSDTSYEQYF. In DNA form, the CDR3 reads TGTGCCAGCAGTTCGGACACTTCCTACGAGCAGTACTTC.

This clonotype came up once. J is TRBJ2-1 and V is TRBV11-3; 7 nucleotides match TRBD2. CDR1 is SGHNT, CDR2 YENEEA, per germline. With 1 base clipped from V and 3 bases from J, the junction kept 6 bases outside the gene matches. The CDR3 is made up of 16 amino acids. CDR3 nucleotide sequence: TGTGCCAGCAGCTTAGGTATGGGAGGGAGCTACAATGAGCAGTTCTTC. It specifies CASSLGMGGSYNEQFF.

The table lists this clonotype with many counts. The chain recombines TRBV29-1 with TRBJ1-2, with D possibly matching TRBD1 (5 bases). The length of the CDR3 is 13 residues. The V and J ends lost 6 bases and 4 bases respectively, with 15 bases between them. Germline lookup yields CDR1 SQVTM and CDR2 ANQGSEA. The DNA of the CDR3 is TGCAGCGTCCTGAGTAGGGGATTCTATGGCTACACCTTC. Residues: CSVLSRGFYGYTF.

The chain joins TRBV20-1 to TRBJ1-5; D is possibly TRBD1 (6 bases). This CDR3 has 15 amino acids. The germline V gene has CDR1 DFQATT and CDR2 SNEGSKA (reference sequence). The V end was cut by 5 bases, the J end by 1 base, with 15 bases between. In DNA, the CDR3 is TGCAGTGCTGGGAAACAGGGCAACAGCAATCAGCCCCAGCATTTT. This codes for CSAGKQGNSNQPQHF.

The chain links TRBV25-1 to TRBJ2-1; tentative D call: TRBD2 (5 bases). Germline lookup yields CDR1 MGHDK and CDR2 SYGVNS. V was shortened by 5 bases and J by 9 bases, with 14 bases between the two germline ends. The CDR3 runs 13 residues. The CDR3 sequence is CASSPAVTGEQFF. CDR3 in DNA: TGTGCCAGCAGTCCAGCGGTGACGGGTGAGCAGTTCTTC.

This clonotype was recorded at least ten times. This rearrangement joins TRBV30 to TRBJ1-1; 7 bases agree with TRBD1. The CDR3 loop spans 11 amino acids. CDR1 and CDR2 from the germline V gene are GTSNPN and SVGIG (reference sequence). V lost 7 bases and J lost 4; bases outside the gene matches: 3. In nucleotides, the CDR3 is TGTGCCTCAGGGACAGCCACTGAAGCTTTCTTT. Amino acids: CASGTATEAFF.

This clonotype was found many times. This chain joins TRBV27 and TRBJ2-1; D is tentatively TRBD1 or TRBD2 (5 bases each). The CDR3 runs to 14 residues. Trimming cost V 4 bases and J 4 bases, with 11 bases left between them. CDR1 and CDR2 from the germline V gene are MNHEY and SMNVEV (reference sequence). The CDR3 reads CASSSSGQYNEQFF. The CDR3 coding sequence is TGTGCCAGCAGTTCCTCGGGGCAGTACAATGAGCAGTTCTTC.

This clonotype was detected ten times or more. The chain joins TRBV12-3 or TRBV12-4 to TRBJ2-1, with 7 bases that match TRBD2. The junction had 11 bases not matched to a gene; V was cut back by 0 bases and J by 9 bases. The CDR3 is 16 amino acids. The CDR3: CASSLARWGGISEQFF. The CDR3 DNA is TGTGCCAGCAGTTTAGCGCGGTGGGGAGGGATAAGTGAGCAGTTCTTC.